This T cell receptor (beta chain) emerged from a study of memory CD4+ T cells and cytomegalovirus serostatus (dated by TCRdb to about 2019). Notes on the research overall: A total of about 35 healthy Belgian adults, of whom 9 were CMV seropositive and about 24 were CMV seronegative, were included in the cohort. The study sequenced CD4+ memory TCRbeta repertoires of a Belgian cohort with known cytomegalovirus serostatus to replicate a published TCR-based CMV serostatus classifier. The paper's findings and limits, for the study overall: Unlike the original study, which covered naive and memory CD4+ and CD8+ populations, the Belgian study sequenced only CD4+CD45RO+ memory cells. The results were interpreted as suggesting that the CMV-associated TCR signature is mostly present in the CD4+ memory repertoire. Of 164 previously reported CMV-associated TCRbeta sequences, some 73 appeared in the CD4+ memory repertoires, each in one to five individuals. On the Belgian cohort, the classifier built on the original framework reached a median bootstrapped AUC of roughly 0.96, with a 95% CI of 0.76-1.00. For CMV serostatus prediction, a median bootstrapped AUC of 0.95 was reached with the original framework, and a median bootstrapped AUC of around 0.9 was reached with a US-trained random forest.

A FACSAria II was used to sort memory CD4+ T cells, defined as single viable CD3+CD4+CD8-CD45RO+ cells. CMV serostatus was determined with a Roche Elecsys assay detecting serum IgG against CMV pp150, pp28, p38 and p52. After the samples were thawed, total CD4+ T cells were enriched through positive selection using CD4 magnetic microbeads. The samples came from a separate study whose specific focus was interrogating the CD4+ T cell memory repertoire. Peripheral blood mononuclear cells were isolated and cryopreserved according to standard operating procedures, and serum was kept at -80 degrees C. CD3-PerCP (BW264/56), CD4-APC (RPA-T4), CD45RO-PE (UCHT1) and CD8-Pacific Orange (3B5) antibodies were used for staining, and non-viable cells were excluded with Sytox blue. As to this clone: Its target antigen remains unknown. One base away there is no much larger clone; base qualities are not given.

Trimming at the junction amounts to 1 base on V and 4 bases on J, and the germline ends lie 10 bases apart. CDR1 is given as SGHAT and CDR2 as FQNNGV, both from the germline V gene. Taken from cysteine to phenylalanine, the CDR3 has 14 residues. This entry keeps only the CDR3 DNA: 42 bases, framed from base 1. The Quick-DNA Microprep Kit was used to extract genomic DNA from the sorted cells. TCRbeta DNA was amplified with the immunoSEQ hsTCRbeta kit following the manufacturer's protocol. TCRbeta libraries were sequenced on an Illumina MiSeq instrument. The original methods were these. Once out-of-frame sequences had been removed, approximately 2,000,000 distinct TCRbeta sequences were left, which works out to an average of roughly 67,000 per individual. Each individual was scored by the count of 150 to 200 previously reported CMV-associated TCRbeta sequences and the total productive distinct TCRbeta count. A beta-binomial model was reimplemented in Python, and scikit-learn random forests with default parameters were trained on US cohort data. On the Belgian cohort, classifier performance was reported as the median AUC, along with percentile confidence intervals, across 10,000 bootstrap iterations. The table was pulled from immuneACCESS by TCRdb, which kept in-frame rearrangements only. Such tables lose some clones; where checked, under half of the loss comes from unresolved V genes, and the rest has no known cause. The V and J calls and the clone size are those of that table, but D and trimming were determined from the DNA. For this sample there are about 96,000 clones; 80% appear just once. The ten largest clones add up to 3.6% of the sample.

The rearrangement combines TRBV11-2 with TRBJ1-1; possibly the D gene is TRBD1, per 5 matching bases. Input material: memory CD4+ T cells from blood. The source is an adult in good health and CMV-seropositive. Here the CDR3 is given as CASSLGGTGTEAFF. DNA sequence: TGTGCCAGCAGCTTAGGGGGGACGGGCACTGAAGCTTTCTTT.